These 19 T cell receptor beta chains originate from one sample sequenced in a study of T cell repertoires in cytomegalovirus infection. These receptors have no known antigen. Using its own MiXCR run on the reads, TCRdb lists one record per CDR3 protein. The sample has 650,000 to 900,000 distinct CDR3 sequences; approximately 30% are singletons. The sequences come from cultured CD8+ T cells from PBMCs, collected from culture after CMV antigen stimulation. The receptor set was obtained from a human donor in good health (CMV status not recorded). Some clones in this sample may be carry-over from other donors' samples.

The chain uses TRBV7-9 and TRBJ2-1, with 7 bases lining up with TRBD2. The CDR3 totals 16 residues. Trimming removed 8 bases from V and 2 bases from J; junction bases left unmatched: 12. CDR1 and CDR2 from the germline V gene are SEHNR and FQNEAQ (reference sequence). In DNA, the CDR3 is TGTGCCAGCTGCAATCAGGGACTAAGGACCTACAATGAGCAGTTCTTC. Translation gives CASCNQGLRTYNEQFF.

Many counts were recorded for this clonotype. This rearrangement joins TRBV20-1 to TRBJ1-1; no definite D call. This CDR3 has 14 residues. Germline values: CDR1 DFQATT, CDR2 SNEGSKA (reference sequence). Deletions cut 3 bases from V and 0 bases from J, with 11 bases between. Here the CDR3 DNA reads TGCAGTGCTAGCGTTGGAGGTATGAACACTGAAGCTTTCTTT. Translating it yields CSASVGGMNTEAFF.

In the case of this clonotype: Germline is not matched at one junction end, which may reflect a read error. The chain has TRBV7-6 and TRBJ1-1; D ambiguous. This CDR3 comprises 11 residues. Germline lookup yields CDR1 SGHVS and CDR2 FNYEAQ. The CDR3 spells CASSSGSEGTF. DNA of the CDR3: TGTGCCAGCAGCTCCGGGTCTGAGGGAACTTTT. Together with reference TRBV7-6 and TRBJ1-1, the CDR3 gives the full variable domain: GAGVSQSPRYKVTKRGQDVALRCDPISGHVSLYWYRQALGQGPEFLTYFNYEAQQDKSGLPNDRFSAERPEGSISTLTIQRTEQRDSAMYRCASSSGSEGTFGQGTRLTVV.

The V call is TRBV6-1, the J call TRBJ2-7; D unresolved. V lost 0 bases and J lost 0, with 9 bases in between. The CDR3 is 15 amino acids. Germline values: CDR1 MNHNS, CDR2 SASEGT. CDR3 region: CASSEARRASYEQYV. CDR3 DNA sequence: TGTGCCAGCAGTGAAGCCAGGCGAGCCTCCTACGAGCAGTACGTC.

This clonotype appeared many times. This sequence joins TRBV7-6 and TRBJ2-1; 9 bases line up with TRBD1. J lost 6 bases, V lost 1 base, and 7 bases had no gene match. This CDR3 is 16 amino acids long. CDR1 is SGHVS, CDR2 FNYEAQ, per germline. The CDR3 is CASSLVQGTGINEQFF. The CDR3 DNA reads as TGTGCCAGCAGCTTAGTACAAGGGACAGGGATCAATGAGCAGTTCTTC.

The gene calls are TRBV4-3 and TRBJ2-2, with D perhaps TRBD1 (5 bases). Germline loops: CDR1 LGHNA, CDR2 YSLEER. V lost 4 bases and J 1 base, leaving 7 bases between the germline ends. The CDR3 has 14 amino acids. The CDR3 reads CASSRGWNTGELFF. In DNA, the CDR3 is TGCGCCAGCAGCCGGGGCTGGAACACCGGGGAGCTGTTTTTT.

The rearrangement uses TRBV3-1 and TRBJ2-3; 10 bases are shared with TRBD2. The length of the CDR3 is 16 residues. The V and J ends lost 0 bases and 3 bases, in that order; junction bases with no gene match: 3. The germline gives CDR1 LGHDT, CDR2 YNNKEL (reference sequence). This CDR3 is CASSQESSGGTDTQYF. CDR3 in DNA: TGTGCCAGCAGCCAAGAGTCTAGCGGGGGTACAGATACGCAGTATTTT.

The chain carries TRBV18 and TRBJ2-2; D uncertain. CDR1 is KGHSH and CDR2 is LQKENI in the germline V gene. The V gene lost 6 bases and the J gene lost 1 base, with 15 bases spanning the gap. The CDR3 loop spans 16 amino acids. Here the CDR3 DNA reads TGTGCCAGCTCCCCGTCGCAAGGGATGAACACCGGGGAGCTGTTTTTT. It yields the protein CASSPSQGMNTGELFF.

The J gene is TRBJ2-5, the V gene TRBV19; D possibly corresponds to TRBD1 (5 bases). Germline assignment: CDR1 LNHDA and CDR2 SQIVND (reference sequence). Trimming removed 0 bases at V and 2 bases at J, with 13 bases between. This CDR3 has 16 residues. This chain's CDR3 is CASSIEGQLIQETQYF. The CDR3 DNA reads as TGTGCCAGTAGTATAGAAGGACAACTAATTCAAGAGACCCAGTACTTC.

V and J are TRBV29-1 and TRBJ2-1, with unresolved D. Trimming left V 8 bases short and J 5 bases short, with 10 bases between. CDR1 SQVTM and CDR2 ANQGSEA come from the germline V gene. The CDR3 runs to 11 residues. CDR3 residues: CSTLYHNEQFF. In nucleotides, the CDR3 is TGCAGCACCCTTTATCACAATGAGCAGTTCTTC.

The chain uses TRBV19 and TRBJ2-1; TRBD2 matches at 13 bases. The CDR3 covers 18 residues. Germline V gene data show CDR1 as LNHDA and CDR2 as SQIVND (reference sequence). The junction had 13 bases not matched to a gene; V was cut back by 7 bases and J by 4 bases. The CDR3 reads CASNSMGGLAGKYNEQFF. The DNA for the CDR3 is TGTGCCAGTAACTCGATGGGGGGACTAGCGGGAAAGTACAATGAGCAGTTCTTC.

This clonotype was seen a few times. J is TRBJ2-2 and V is TRBV7-9; tentative D call: TRBD1 (6 bases). V lost 6 bases and J 0 bases, leaving 14 bases between the germline ends. The CDR3 spans 16 residues. The germline V gene encodes CDR1 SEHNR and CDR2 FQNEAQ (reference sequence). In DNA form, the CDR3 reads TGTGCCAGCAGTCCTGTTGGGGGCGCGAACACCGGGGAGCTGTTTTTT. Protein: CASSPVGGANTGELFF. The full variable domain, completed using reference TRBV7-9 and TRBJ2-2, is DTGVSQNPRHKITKRGQNVTFRCDPISEHNRLYWYRQTLGQGPEFLTYFQNEAQLEKSRLLSDRFSAERPKGSFSTLEIQRTEQGDSAMYLCASSPVGGANTGELFFGEGSRLTVL.

This rearrangement joins TRBV5-4 to TRBJ2-7, with D perhaps assigned TRBD1 or TRBD2 (6 bases each). Looked up from germline, CDR1 is SGHNT and CDR2 is YYREEE (reference sequence). The V and J ends lost 3 bases and 3 bases respectively, with 10 bases between them. CDR3 length: 13 amino acids. The CDR3 DNA is TGTGCCAGCAGCTCCGGGGGCCACTACGAGCAGTACTTC. Its translation: CASSSGGHYEQYF.

The chain uses TRBV27 and TRBJ1-1, with 7 bases matching TRBD1. From germline, CDR1 is MNHEY and CDR2 SMNVEV (reference sequence). After removal of 4 bases from V and 4 bases from J, the junction contained 9 bases not matched to a gene. This CDR3 is built from 15 residues. CDR3 residues: CASSSRQGKRTEAFF. As DNA, the CDR3 is TGTGCCAGCAGTTCAAGACAGGGAAAGCGCACTGAAGCTTTCTTT.

The chain has TRBV5-1 and TRBJ2-3, with D maybe TRBD2 (6 bases). Germline V lookup: CDR1 SGHRS, CDR2 YFSETQ. The CDR3 has 16 amino acids. Trimming stripped 0 bases from V and 0 bases from J, with 11 bases between. Here the CDR3 reads CASSLGVGGSTDTQYF. DNA for the CDR3: TGCGCCAGCAGCTTGGGAGTCGGGGGTAGCACAGATACGCAGTATTTT. The full variable domain, completed using reference TRBV5-1 and TRBJ2-3, is KAGVTQTPRYLIKTRGQQVTLSCSPISGHRSVSWYQQTPGQGLQFLFEYFSETQRNKGNFPGRFSGRQFSNSRSEMNVSTLELGDSALYLCASSLGVGGSTDTQYFGPGTRLTVL.

The V gene is TRBV27, the J gene TRBJ2-3; maybe TRBD1 (6 bases). The CDR3 covers 14 residues. The germline CDR1 and CDR2 sequences are MNHEY and SMNVEV (reference sequence). Trimming stripped 7 bases from V and 0 bases from J, with 11 bases between. The CDR3: CASTRTDSTDTQYF. For the CDR3, the DNA is TGTGCCAGCACCCGGACAGACAGCACAGATACGCAGTATTTT.

The sample holds a few counts of this clonotype. In DNA form, the CDR3 reads TGTGCCACCAGCAGGCGGGGGGGCTTGGAGACCCAGTACTTC. Translating gives CATSRRGGLETQYF. J is TRBJ2-5 and V is TRBV15, with 9 bases that match TRBD2. Trimming took 3 bases from V and 5 from J; bases not matched to a gene: 4. The CDR3 loop spans 14 amino acids. Germline V gives CDR1 LNHNV, CDR2 YYDKDF (reference sequence).

The chain couples TRBV24-1 to TRBJ2-3; a weak D match, TRBD2 (6 bases). CDR1 KGHDR and CDR2 SFDVKD come from the germline V gene. V was pared by 2 bases and J by 6 bases, with 11 bases between. The CDR3 spans 14 residues. CDR3 DNA: TGTGCCACCAGTGATTCGGGGGTTTTGGATACGCAGTATTTT. It yields the protein CATSDSGVLDTQYF.

This clonotype was observed a handful of times. The chain combines TRBV6-1 with TRBJ2-7, with 10 positions matching TRBD1. Trimming took 6 bases from V and 3 from J; bases not matched to a gene: 5. The CDR3 loop spans 14 amino acids. Germline lookup yields CDR1 MNHNS and CDR2 SASEGT. The CDR3 protein is CASSHRDRGYEQYV. In DNA form, the CDR3 reads TGTGCCAGCAGCCACCGGGACAGGGGCTACGAGCAGTACGTC.